This T cell receptor (beta chain) was sequenced for a study of beta chain features in type 1 diabetes (dated by TCRdb to 2017 to 2018). About the investigation overall: Mean age, gender distribution, total cell number and subset yield were not different between patients and healthy donors. Regulatory and stem cell-like memory subsets were isolated from only 8 patients and about 8 healthy donors, whereas naive and central memory subsets came from all 30 or so donors. The study compared TCRB repertoires of sorted circulating CD4+ T cell subsets between recently diagnosed type 1 diabetes patients and matched healthy donors. A total of about 100 million sorted cells were examined across all samples, and RNA yield correlated strongly with the number of cells per subset.

What the study reported, not specific to this receptor: HLA sub-analyses involved small numbers of individuals, so any influence of HLA type on TCRB rearrangement remained unresolved. A moderate but significant shortening of TCRB CDR3 length was observed in type 1 diabetes patients in all four CD4+ subsets. Naive, central memory and regulatory TCRB repertoires appeared to be more alike among patients than among healthy donors. Sequencing cDNA rather than genomic DNA could over-represent highly expressing activated cells, although activation and CD3 levels did not differ between groups. PCR might favor shorter templates, but patient and control samples were amplified and corrected together, so any skew would affect both groups equally. At VDJ recombination sites, type 1 diabetes patients had fewer insertions and more deleted nucleotides, which implies abnormalities in thymic rearrangement.

All of the isolated RNA was reverse transcribed with the High Capacity cDNA Reverse Transcription Kit, so expressed TCRB transcripts were sequenced. Naive, central memory and regulatory T cell samples underwent deep immunoSEQ sequencing, averaging roughly 3.3 million total reads per sample. After sorted cells were lysed in RLT buffer, RNA was extracted with DNase-treated RNeasy Micro or Mini kits, with the choice depending on cell number. Each cell subset was processed separately to prevent cross-contamination, with patient and healthy donor samples processed together. The immunoSEQ multiplex PCR was used to amplify TCRB sequences from cDNA, generating 87-bp fragments that spanned the CDR3 region. Amplicons were sequenced on the Illumina HiSeq platform. Processing in the source paper ran as follows. PCR bias was computationally corrected using synthetic template baselines, reads within Hamming distance 2 were collapsed, and singletons that could not be merged were discarded. By aligning reads against IMGT, V, D and J genes, CDR3 length, and insertions or deletions at six rearrangement sites were assigned. Within each subset, clonotype counts were normalized to the number of sorted cells before true diversity and Gini coefficients were calculated with the tcR R package. The overlap coefficient, calculated on TCRB nucleotide sequences, was used to quantify repertoire sharing. Out-of-frame TCRB sequences from naive cells were analyzed as a proxy for the pre-selection repertoire. As stored in TCRdb, this immuneACCESS dataset retains in-frame rearrangements with V and J assigned. A fraction of the clones does not appear; measured against another copy, unresolved V genes explain less than half of the discrepancy, and the remainder lacks a known reason. The V and J calls and clone size are taken from that table; D and trimming were inferred from the DNA. The sample table records more than 200,000 clones; 16% of these occur just once. The top ten constitute about 0.092% of the sample.

This clone was recorded a few times. Its binding antigen is unknown. The record has no base qualities; no much larger clone is one base away. From the cysteine through the phenylalanine, the CDR3 covers 14 amino acids. The DNA shown is the 42-base CDR3, in frame from base 1. Trimming removed 7 bases from V and 3 bases from J; the gene matches leave 8 bases unexplained. CDR1 and CDR2 are read off the germline V gene (reference sequence) as LNHDA and SQIVND. Each donor gave one peripheral blood draw, averaging roughly 120 mL, which was collected into heparinised tubes. A BD FACSAria II was used to sort naive, central memory, regulatory and stem cell-like memory CD4+ T cells with a panel that included CD45RO, CCR7, CD25, CD127, CD95 and CD27. A purity above 95% was achieved for all sorted populations. PBMCs were isolated immediately by Lymphoprep density gradient centrifugation and stained directly without culture. To minimize batch effects, samples were stained and sorted in pairs, one healthy donor with one patient per experiment.

This clonotype originated in a man under 40 with type 1 diabetes. The chain links TRBV19 with TRBJ2-7; 8 central nucleotides agree with TRBD1. The sequencing sample was made of naive CD4+ T cells from blood. What the cell subset or site label conveys for this sample: true naive CD4+ T cells. The DNA reads TGTGCCAGTACCCCGGCGGACAGGGTCTACGAGCAGTACTTC. Its translation reads: CASTPADRVYEQYF.